The 26 T cell receptor beta chains below all came from one sample that was sequenced in a study of PD-L1 blockade in urothelial cancer. As to time point: pretreatment peripheral blood. Data came from immunoSEQ multiplex PCR; TCRdb stores just in-frame clones and leaves some out. The repertoire holds approximately 90,000 clones, with about 83% as singletons. The sample in question was PBMCs, obtained around atezolizumab (anti-PD-L1) treatment. The receptors were sampled from a man in his fifties or sixties with urothelial cancer.

The chain couples TRBV19 to TRBJ2-4, with TRBD1 matching 7 bases. This CDR3 region has 14 residues. Germline CDR1 reads LNHDA; CDR2 reads SQIVND (reference sequence). Germline trimming cut 5 bases from V and 2 bases from J; bases unmatched to any gene: 3. The CDR3 sequence: CASSLGQTKNIQYF. The DNA for the CDR3 is TGTGCCAGTAGTTTGGGACAGACCAAAAACATTCAGTACTTC.

The CDR3 sequence is CASSPRYSNQPQHF. The CDR3 DNA reads TGTGCCAGCTCACCACGCTATAGCAATCAGCCCCAGCATTTT. This chain links TRBV18 with TRBJ1-5; no clear D. Germline V gene sequence: CDR1 KGHSH, CDR2 LQKENI. CDR3 length: 14 amino acids. V lost 1 base, J lost 0 bases, and 4 bases lay in between.

This chain links TRBV29-1 with TRBJ1-2; tentatively, D is TRBD1 (6 bases). The germline V and J ends were trimmed by 3 bases and 5 bases, with 10 bases remaining between them. Per the germline V gene, CDR1 is SQVTM and CDR2 is ANQGSEA. The length of the CDR3 is 12 residues. The DNA of the CDR3 is TGCAGCGTTGAGGACAGTCAATATGGCTACACCTTC. Its translation is CSVEDSQYGYTF.

This clone was seen more than once but under ten times. The gene calls are TRBV19 and TRBJ2-7, with D unclear. With 6 bases removed from V and 3 bases from J, the gap between germline ends came to 18 bases. There are 15 residues in the CDR3. CDR1 is LNHDA, CDR2 SQIVND, per germline (reference sequence). CDR3 coding DNA: TGTGCCAGTAGCCTAAGCTCCAACCTCGACTACGAGCAGTACTTC. Residues: CASSLSSNLDYEQYF.

The chain combines TRBV28 with TRBJ2-5, with 8 nucleotides matching TRBD1. Germline loops: CDR1 MDHEN, CDR2 SYDVKM. The CDR3 consists of 13 residues. Unmatched junction bases numbered 6, after V lost 7 bases and J lost 5 bases. The CDR3 loop reads CASTRTGTETQYF. DNA for the CDR3: TGTGCCAGCACCAGGACAGGGACCGAGACCCAGTACTTC.

The J gene is TRBJ2-7, the V gene TRBV4-1, with TRBD2 matching over 9 bases. This CDR3 spans 16 amino acids. The junction had 7 bases not matched to a gene; V was cut back by 4 bases and J by 0 bases. Germline V gene sequence: CDR1 MGHRA, CDR2 YSYEKL. For the CDR3, the DNA is TGCGCCAGCAGCCGGACGACTAGCGGTTACTCCTACGAGCAGTACTTC. This sequence encodes CASSRTTSGYSYEQYF.

The chain is built from TRBV4-3 and TRBJ2-4, with a weak D call TRBD2 (6 bases). The CDR3 totals 15 residues. Germline loops: CDR1 LGHNA, CDR2 YSLEER. The V and J ends lost 1 base and 7 bases respectively, with 14 bases between them. CDR3 bases: TGCGCCAGCAGCCAAGCGGGAGCCCTCCCGAACATTCAGTACTTC. It specifies CASSQAGALPNIQYF.

The rearrangement links TRBV6-4 to TRBJ2-3, with 7 bases identical to TRBD1. Germline loops: CDR1 MRHNA, CDR2 SNTAGT. V shed 4 bases and J 6 bases; nucleotides not matched to a gene: 7. There are 14 residues in the CDR3. CDR3 region: CASSGGTEVDTQYF. DNA for the CDR3: TGTGCCAGCAGTGGGGGGACAGAAGTGGATACGCAGTATTTT.

The chain uses TRBV4-2 and TRBJ1-5; 9 positions agree with TRBD1. CDR1 and CDR2 from the germline V gene are LGHNA and YNFKEQ. V was pared by 1 base and J by 6 bases, with 10 bases of the junction left unmatched. This CDR3 comprises 17 residues. The CDR3: CASSQVNQGQGSQPQHF. CDR3 bases: TGTGCCAGCAGCCAAGTAAACCAGGGACAGGGTAGTCAGCCCCAGCATTTT.

This rearrangement joins TRBV10-3 to TRBJ2-2, with 7 bases matching TRBD2. The CDR3 length is 16 residues. After removal of 0 bases from V and 4 bases from J, the junction contained 5 bases not matched to a gene. Germline CDR1 is ENHRY and CDR2 is SYGVKD. CDR3 coding DNA: TGTGCCATCAGTGAGTCCGGGGGGATCGGCACCGGGGAGCTGTTTTTT. It encodes CAISESGGIGTGELFF.

The chain combines TRBV4-3 with TRBJ2-5; 7 bases map to TRBD2. The CDR3 sequence is 15 residues long. With V trimmed by 1 base and J by 8 bases, 10 bases remained unmatched. The V gene's germline CDR1 is LGHNA and CDR2 YSLEER. CDR3 nucleotides: TGCGCCAGCAGCCAAGCGGGGGGTTTAGGATATACCCAGTACTTC. It is translated as CASSQAGGLGYTQYF.

The genes are TRBV7-2 and TRBJ2-3; D call uncertain. In germline, CDR1 is SGHTA, CDR2 FQGNSA. The V gene lost 2 bases and the J gene lost 6 bases, with 6 bases spanning the gap. This CDR3 is built from 12 residues. The CDR3 DNA is TGTGCCAGCAGCTTATACGGTGATACGCAGTATTTT. It is translated as CASSLYGDTQYF.

This chain joins TRBV29-1 and TRBJ1-1; D perhaps matches TRBD1 (5 bases). V was trimmed by 1 base and J by 4 bases, leaving 13 bases between them. The CDR3 runs 14 residues. Germline CDR1 is SQVTM and CDR2 is ANQGSEA. The CDR3 is CSVEGSAGGTEAFF. The DNA of the CDR3 is TGCAGCGTTGAAGGTTCCGCCGGGGGCACTGAAGCTTTCTTT.

This chain joins TRBV15 and TRBJ2-7; D might be TRBD1 (5 bases). Germline lookup yields CDR1 LNHNV and CDR2 YYDKDF (reference sequence). Trimming took 0 bases from V and 4 from J, leaving 10 bases between them. The CDR3 covers 14 residues. CDR3 in DNA: TGTGCCACCAGCAGAGATACAGGAGATTACGAGCAGTACTTC. This sequence encodes CATSRDTGDYEQYF. Full variable domain (remainder filled in from reference TRBV15 and TRBJ2-7): DAMVIQNPRYQVTQFGKPVTLSCSQTLNHNVMYWYQQKSSQAPKLLFHYYDKDFNNEADTPDNFQSRRPNTSFCFLDIRSPGLGDTAMYLCATSRDTGDYEQYFGPGTRLTVT.

V usage is TRBV5-8 and J usage is TRBJ2-5; 11 nucleotides line up with TRBD2. The CDR3 covers 19 residues. V trimming: 4 bases; J trimming: 5 bases; junction bases outside the gene matches: 19. The germline gives CDR1 SGHTS, CDR2 YDEGEE. The CDR3 sequence: CASSPALLAGVVRVETQYF. CDR3 bases: TGTGCCAGCAGCCCCGCCCTACTAGCGGGAGTCGTTAGGGTCGAGACCCAGTACTTC. Full variable domain (outside the CDR3, taken from reference TRBV5-8 and TRBJ2-5): EAGVTQSPTHLIKTRGQQATLRCSPISGHTSVYWYQQALGLGLQFLLWYDEGEERNRGNFPPRFSGRQFPNYSSELNVNALELEDSALYLCASSPALLAGVVRVETQYFGPGTRLLVL.

The rearrangement joins TRBV28 to TRBJ1-5, with a tentative D call TRBD1 (5 bases). CDR1 and CDR2 from the germline V gene are MDHEN and SYDVKM. V lost 3 bases, J lost 2 bases, and 11 bases lay in between. CDR3 size: 15 residues. The CDR3, as DNA: TGTGCCAGCAGTTTTTCAGGGACTGGCAATCAGCCCCAGCATTTT. Protein: CASSFSGTGNQPQHF.

The chain couples TRBV7-9 to TRBJ2-3, with D perhaps TRBD2 (6 bases). The V end was cut by 3 bases, the J end by 2 bases, with 15 bases between. Looked up from germline, CDR1 is SEHNR and CDR2 is FQNEAQ (reference sequence). The CDR3 totals 16 residues. Here the CDR3 reads CASSFPGLGYTDTQYF. The CDR3 region has the DNA TGTGCCAGCAGCTTCCCGGGACTCGGATACACAGATACGCAGTATTTT.

The table lists this clone with a few counts. V is TRBV6-4 and J is TRBJ1-2, with D unclear. The V gene's germline CDR1 is MRHNA and CDR2 SNTAGT. The CDR3 length is 14 residues. The V end was cut by 0 bases, the J end by 4 bases, with 9 bases between. The CDR3 is CASSDSSAAYGYTF. For the CDR3, the DNA is TGTGCCAGCAGTGACTCGAGCGCAGCCTATGGCTACACCTTC.

The J gene is TRBJ2-2, the V gene TRBV6-5, with 7 bases that match TRBD2. This CDR3 region has 14 residues. CDR1 is MNHEY, CDR2 SVGAGI, per germline. Germline trimming cut 5 bases from V and 5 bases from J; bases unmatched to any gene: 5. The CDR3 DNA sequence: TGTGCCAGCAGTCCTTGGCGGGGGACCGGGGAGCTGTTTTTT. Encoded protein: CASSPWRGTGELFF.

The chain is built from TRBV5-1 and TRBJ1-1; 7 positions agree with TRBD1. V gave up 7 bases and J gave up 2 bases; unmatched junction bases: 8. This CDR3 spans 14 amino acids. Germline lookup yields CDR1 SGHRS and CDR2 YFSETQ. The DNA for the CDR3 is TGCGCCAGCCGCGTACAGGGGATTAACACTGAAGCTTTCTTT. Translating gives CASRVQGINTEAFF.

The chain joins TRBV7-8 to TRBJ2-7; D might be TRBD1 (5 bases). The germline V gene encodes CDR1 SGHVS and CDR2 FQNEAQ. V lost 7 bases to trimming and J lost 3 bases, with 19 bases between them. The CDR3 extends over 15 amino acids. Here the CDR3 DNA reads TGTGCCAGCACCCTCCTACGGACAAAAAACTACGAGCAGTACTTC. The encoded protein is CASTLLRTKNYEQYF.

The V call is TRBV10-3, the J call TRBJ1-1, with 9 bases lining up with TRBD1. J gave up 3 bases and V 4 bases, and 3 bases lay outside the gene matches. Germline V gene data show CDR1 as ENHRY and CDR2 as SYGVKD. The CDR3 extends over 14 amino acids. CDR3 region: CAISGRTGDTEAFF. CDR3 bases: TGTGCCATCAGTGGTAGGACAGGGGACACTGAAGCTTTCTTT.

The chain couples TRBV9 to TRBJ2-3, with 7 positions matching TRBD1. The germline V gene encodes CDR1 SGDLS and CDR2 YYNGEE. The J segment lost 0 bases and the V segment lost 2 bases, leaving 6 bases of the junction unmatched. The CDR3 spans 16 residues. The CDR3 loop reads CASSVRGQQSTDTQYF. DNA of the CDR3: TGTGCCAGCAGCGTGAGGGGACAGCAGAGCACAGATACGCAGTATTTT.

The chain couples TRBV18 to TRBJ2-7, with D possibly matching TRBD2 (5 bases). The V end lost 0 bases, the J end lost 6 bases, and 18 bases lay between the germline ends. CDR1 and CDR2 (germline): KGHSH, LQKENI. The CDR3 spans 16 residues. The CDR3 nucleotides read TGTGCCAGCTCACCACCGGGGATAGTAGGTCGGGGCGAGCAGTACTTC. Translation: CASSPPGIVGRGEQYF. The full variable domain, completed using reference TRBV18 and TRBJ2-7, is NAGVMQNPRHLVRRRGQEARLRCSPMKGHSHVYWYRQLPEEGLKFMVYLQKENIIDESGMPKERFSAEFPKEGPSILRIQQVVRGDSAAYFCASSPPGIVGRGEQYFGPGTRLTVT.

The chain links TRBV7-3 to TRBJ2-2; 10 bases fit TRBD1. V shed 5 bases and J 5 bases; nucleotides not matched to a gene: 2. The CDR3 consists of 14 residues. Germline V lookup: CDR1 SGHTA, CDR2 FQGTGA. The CDR3 loop is CASSRDRGTGELFF. The CDR3 DNA is TGTGCCAGCAGCCGGGACAGGGGTACCGGGGAGCTGTTTTTT.

The chain employs TRBV6-1 and TRBJ1-4; 7 nucleotides match TRBD1. Germline CDR1 reads MNHNS; CDR2 reads SASEGT. V lost 0 bases and J lost 1; bases outside the gene matches: 5. This CDR3 is 17 amino acids long. The CDR3 DNA reads TGTGCCAGCAGTGAAGCGGCAGGGGGGAGAACTAATGAAAAACTGTTTTTT. Its protein product is CASSEAAGGRTNEKLFF.